These 5 T cell receptor beta chains were sequenced from one sample in a study of T-cell memory formation after mild COVID-19. TCRdb ran MiXCR on the 5' RACE reads and lists one entry per CDR3 protein. The sample lists roughly 340,000 distinct CDR3 sequences; less than 20% were seen once. Sequencing input: PBMCs or a T cell subset sorted from them (not recorded which). These receptors all stem from a man aged 18 to 29 who had mild COVID-19 (a few samples of this study predate the infection). Cell type and time point are not known.

Many counts were recorded for this clonotype. The genes are TRBV6-5 and TRBJ2-6, with 8 bases identical to TRBD1. The germline V gene encodes CDR1 MNHEY and CDR2 SVGAGI. With V trimmed by 5 bases and J by 0 bases, 3 bases remained unmatched. The CDR3 covers 16 residues. The CDR3 sequence: CASSRTGSSGANVLTF. The CDR3 nucleotides read TGTGCCAGCAGTCGGACAGGGAGCTCTGGGGCCAACGTCCTGACTTTC.

The table lists this clonotype with a few counts. The V gene is TRBV20-1, the J gene TRBJ1-6; a weak D match, TRBD1 (6 bases). Trimming took off 4 bases at V and 6 bases at J, with 16 bases between the two ends. Germline CDR1 is DFQATT and CDR2 is SNEGSKA (reference sequence). The CDR3 length is 15 residues. The CDR3 DNA follows: TGCAGTGCTATCTGGGCCACAGGGCCTAATTCACCCCTCCACTTT. This sequence encodes CSAIWATGPNSPLHF.

This clonotype was detected ten times or more. The chain is built from TRBV7-2 and TRBJ1-4; no clear D gene. Germline V CDR1 and CDR2: SGHTA, FQGNSA. Trimming removed 5 bases from V and 4 bases from J, with 20 bases in between. CDR3 size: 17 residues. Here the CDR3 DNA reads TGTGCCAGCAGCCCGCGACGAGGACTATACTATAATGAAAAACTGTTTTTT. Its protein product is CASSPRRGLYYNEKLFF.

This clonotype was observed at least ten times. The rearrangement joins TRBV7-2 to TRBJ2-1, with 12 bases aligning to TRBD2. CDR1 and CDR2 from the germline V gene are SGHTA and FQGNSA. The V and J ends lost 4 bases and 6 bases, in that order; junction bases with no gene match: 4. The length of the CDR3 is 15 residues. As DNA, the CDR3 is TGTGCCAGCAGCTGGACTAGCGGGGTGTCCAATGAGCAGTTCTTC. This sequence encodes CASSWTSGVSNEQFF.

This clonotype was seen only a few times. The gene calls are TRBV7-6 and TRBJ2-7; 9 bases map to TRBD1. Trimming removed 6 bases from V and 7 bases from J; junction bases left unmatched: 7. Per germline, CDR1 SGHVS and CDR2 FNYEAQ. The CDR3 has 13 amino acids. CDR3 bases: TGTGCCAGCAGTTTGACGACAGGGGGAGAGCAGTACTTC. This translates into CASSLTTGGEQYF.